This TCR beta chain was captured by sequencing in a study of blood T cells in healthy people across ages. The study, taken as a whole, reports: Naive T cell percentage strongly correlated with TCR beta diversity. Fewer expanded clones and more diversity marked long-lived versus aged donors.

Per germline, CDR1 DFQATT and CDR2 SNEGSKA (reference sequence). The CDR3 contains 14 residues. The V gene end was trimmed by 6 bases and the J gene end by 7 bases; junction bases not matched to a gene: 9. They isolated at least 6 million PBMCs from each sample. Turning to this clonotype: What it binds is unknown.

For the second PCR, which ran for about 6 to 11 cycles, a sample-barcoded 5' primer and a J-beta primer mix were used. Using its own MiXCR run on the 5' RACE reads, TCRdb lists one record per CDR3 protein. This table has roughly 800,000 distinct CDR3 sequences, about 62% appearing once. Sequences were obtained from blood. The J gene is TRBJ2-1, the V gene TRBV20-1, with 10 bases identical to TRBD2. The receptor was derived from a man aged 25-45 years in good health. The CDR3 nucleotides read TGCAGTGCCGAAGCGGGAGGGCCTGGGAATGAGCAGTTCTTC. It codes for CSAEAGGPGNEQFF.